Listed here are 15 T cell receptor beta chains from one sample, sequenced in a study of cytomegalovirus exposure and HLA in healthy donors. Primers: 60 Vbeta forward and 13 Jbeta reverse. Here immunoSEQ multiplex PCR was the method, and the copy in TCRdb shows in-frame clones only, minus some. The sample includes 160,000 or so clones, 60% to 80% of them seen just once. The sample was PBMCs. The receptor source for this set is a man between 18 and 35 years old in good health and CMV-seropositive.

The genes are TRBV5-4 and TRBJ2-5; 7 nucleotides align to TRBD2. V lost 0 bases and J lost 4; bases outside the gene matches: 9. Germline CDR1 reads SGHNT; CDR2 reads YYREEE (reference sequence). The CDR3 consists of 16 residues. The CDR3 DNA follows: TGTGCCAGCAGCTTGGGGGGGGGACCCACGGGAGAGACCCAGTACTTC. Amino acids: CASSLGGGPTGETQYF.

This clone was seen more than once but under ten times. The chain combines TRBV19 with TRBJ1-1; D may be TRBD1 (5 bases). The V end lost 11 bases, the J end lost 1 base, and 14 bases lay between the germline ends. This CDR3 region has 13 residues. Germline V gene lookup returns CDR1 LNHDA and CDR2 SQIVND (reference sequence). CDR3 residues: CAGREGRNTEAFF. In DNA, the CDR3 is TGTGCCGGTCGGGAGGGGCGGAACACTGAAGCTTTCTTT. The complete variable domain, with remaining parts taken from reference TRBV19 and TRBJ1-1, reads DGGITQSPKYLFRKEGQNVTLSCEQNLNHDAMYWYRQDPGQGLRLIYYSQIVNDFQKGDIAEGYSVSREKKESFPLTVTSAQKNPTAFYLCAGREGRNTEAFFGQGTRLTVV.

The rearrangement joins TRBV11-2 to TRBJ2-7; D perhaps matches TRBD2 (6 bases). V was cut by 5 bases and J by 0 bases, with 11 bases left in between. The CDR3 loop spans 14 amino acids. Per germline, CDR1 SGHAT and CDR2 FQNNGV. CDR3 DNA sequence: TGTGCCAGCAGCATACCGGGACTCTCCTACGAGCAGTACGTC. It is translated as CASSIPGLSYEQYV.

The J gene is TRBJ1-6, the V gene TRBV7-9; a weak D match, TRBD1 (5 bases). Trimming left V 3 bases short and J 5 bases short, with 11 bases between. Germline V CDR1 and CDR2: SEHNR, FQNEAQ (reference sequence). The CDR3 extends over 15 amino acids. The CDR3, as DNA: TGTGCCAGCAGCTTCGGGGGGGTCAATAATTCACCCCTCCACTTT. Translation gives CASSFGGVNNSPLHF.

This sequence joins TRBV7-8 and TRBJ2-7, with D maybe TRBD2 (5 bases). The CDR3 extends over 13 amino acids. Germline values: CDR1 SGHVS, CDR2 FQNEAQ. Trimming cost V 5 bases and J 3 bases, with 11 bases left between them. In nucleotides, the CDR3 is TGTGCCAGCAGCAATCCCGGGATCTACGAGCAGTACGTC. It specifies CASSNPGIYEQYV.

This clone has a handful of counts. The chain has TRBV2 and TRBJ1-5, with D possibly matching TRBD1 (5 bases). The CDR3 is 14 amino acids. The germline gives CDR1 SNHLY, CDR2 FYNNEI. Trimming removed 6 bases at V and 4 bases at J, with 13 bases between. The CDR3 region has the DNA TGTGCCAGCAGCGAGCGACAGCAAAATCAGCCCCAGCATTTT. Its translation: CASSERQQNQPQHF.

Only a few counts were recorded for this clone. V usage is TRBV30 and J usage is TRBJ1-2, with TRBD1 matching 10 bases. V was pared by 0 bases and J by 14 bases, with 12 bases of the junction left unmatched. CDR1 and CDR2 from the germline V gene are GTSNPN and SVGIG (reference sequence). CDR3 size: 14 residues. The CDR3 spells CAWSVAGTGAGNTF. The CDR3 nucleotides are TGTGCCTGGAGTGTAGCCGGGACAGGGGCGGGGAATACCTTC.

V usage is TRBV27 and J usage is TRBJ1-2, with TRBD1 matching 8 bases. Per the germline V gene, CDR1 is MNHEY and CDR2 is SMNVEV (reference sequence). This CDR3 has 13 residues. The V segment lost 3 bases and the J segment 6 bases; nucleotides outside the gene matches: 3. CDR3 residues: CASSFRQGNGYTF. For the CDR3, the DNA is TGTGCCAGCAGTTTTCGACAGGGGAATGGCTACACCTTC.

The chain has TRBV11-3 and TRBJ1-1, with TRBD1 as a possible D gene (5 bases). The CDR3 sequence is 15 residues long. Deletions cut 2 bases from V and 4 bases from J, with 14 bases between. Germline V gene sequence: CDR1 SGHNT, CDR2 YENEEA. The CDR3 loop reads CASSLLSGVVTEAFF. CDR3 nucleotide sequence: TGTGCCAGCAGCTTATTATCGGGGGTGGTCACTGAAGCTTTCTTT.

The chain has TRBV5-4 and TRBJ2-7; a weak D match, TRBD1 (6 bases). V dropped 3 bases and J dropped 4 bases, with 14 bases sitting between them. The CDR3 covers 14 residues. Germline CDR1 SGHNT, CDR2 YYREEE (reference sequence). CDR3 amino acids: CASSSPERGYEQYV. The DNA of the CDR3 is TGTGCCAGCAGCTCCCCCGAAAGGGGGTACGAGCAGTACGTC.

The CDR3 nucleotides read TGTGCCAGCAGCTTCAATCCAGATGAAGCTTTCTTT. This translates into CASSFNPDEAFF. The V and J genes are TRBV5-6 and TRBJ1-1; D gene ambiguous. CDR1 and CDR2 from the germline V gene are SGHDT and YYEEEE. Trimming took 2 bases from V and 7 from J, leaving 9 bases between them. There are 12 residues in the CDR3.

Many counts were recorded for this clone. The chain combines TRBV4-1 with TRBJ2-1; 8 bases are a match to TRBD1. After removal of 4 bases from V and 3 bases from J, the junction contained 5 bases not matched to a gene. Germline V gene sequence: CDR1 MGHRA, CDR2 YSYEKL. The CDR3 runs 15 residues. The CDR3 spells CASSLWTGNYNEQFF. The CDR3 region has the DNA TGCGCCAGCAGCCTCTGGACAGGGAACTACAATGAGCAGTTCTTC.

Comment on this clone: One junction end disagrees with the germline gene, perhaps due to a read error. The chain's CDR3 is CASSPLDRGGELFF. The CDR3 bases are TGTGCTAGCAGCCCCCTAGACCGGGGAGGGGAGCTGTTTTTT. The chain couples TRBV7-7 to TRBJ2-2, with D possibly matching TRBD2 (5 bases). This CDR3 comprises 14 residues. The germline V gene encodes CDR1 SSHAT and CDR2 FNYEAQ (reference sequence).

The V gene is TRBV28, the J gene TRBJ1-2, with 10 bases aligning to TRBD1. With 2 bases clipped from V and 3 bases from J, the junction kept 3 bases outside the gene matches. Germline lookup yields CDR1 MDHEN and CDR2 SYDVKM. The CDR3 sequence is 15 residues long. The CDR3 protein is CASSLVTGGDYGYTF. The CDR3 DNA is TGTGCCAGCAGTTTAGTGACAGGGGGCGACTATGGCTACACCTTC.

V usage is TRBV28 and J usage is TRBJ1-1, with TRBD1 as a possible D gene (5 bases). Trimming took 7 bases from V and 3 from J, leaving 15 bases between them. The CDR3 runs 14 residues. Germline V gene data show CDR1 as MDHEN and CDR2 as SYDVKM. CDR3 nucleotide sequence: TGTGCCAGCAATTTCGGGACTCTGCACACTGAAGCTTTCTTT. Residues: CASNFGTLHTEAFF.